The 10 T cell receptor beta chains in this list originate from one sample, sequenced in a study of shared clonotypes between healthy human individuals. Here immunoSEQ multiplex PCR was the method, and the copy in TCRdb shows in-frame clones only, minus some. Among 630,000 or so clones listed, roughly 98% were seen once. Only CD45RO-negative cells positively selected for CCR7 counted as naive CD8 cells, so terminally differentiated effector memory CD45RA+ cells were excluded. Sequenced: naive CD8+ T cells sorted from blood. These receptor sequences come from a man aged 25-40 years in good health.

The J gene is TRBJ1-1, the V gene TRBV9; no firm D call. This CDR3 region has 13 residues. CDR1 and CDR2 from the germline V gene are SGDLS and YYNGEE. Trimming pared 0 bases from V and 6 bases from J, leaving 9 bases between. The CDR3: CASSVVLGAEAFF. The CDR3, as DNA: TGTGCCAGCAGCGTAGTCTTAGGTGCTGAAGCTTTCTTT.

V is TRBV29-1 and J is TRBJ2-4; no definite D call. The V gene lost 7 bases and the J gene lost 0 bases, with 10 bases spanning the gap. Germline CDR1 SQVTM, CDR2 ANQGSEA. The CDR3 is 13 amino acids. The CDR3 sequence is CSAVPVAKNIQYF. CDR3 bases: TGCAGCGCAGTTCCTGTAGCCAAAAACATTCAGTACTTC.

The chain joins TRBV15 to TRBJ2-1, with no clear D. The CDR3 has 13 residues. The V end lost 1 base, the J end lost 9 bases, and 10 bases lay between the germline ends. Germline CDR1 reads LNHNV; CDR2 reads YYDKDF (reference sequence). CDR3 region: CATSRVGWVEQFF. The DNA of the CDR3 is TGTGCCACCAGCAGAGTTGGCTGGGTTGAGCAGTTCTTC.

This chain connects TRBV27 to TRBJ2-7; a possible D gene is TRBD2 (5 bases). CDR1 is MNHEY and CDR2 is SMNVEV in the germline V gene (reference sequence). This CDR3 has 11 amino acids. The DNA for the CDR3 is TGTACCTCGGGGTACTCCTACGAGCAGTACTTC. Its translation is CTSGYSYEQYF.

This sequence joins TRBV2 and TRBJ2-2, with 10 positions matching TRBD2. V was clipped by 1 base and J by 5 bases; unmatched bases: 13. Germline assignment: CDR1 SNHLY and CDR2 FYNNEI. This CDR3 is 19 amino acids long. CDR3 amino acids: CASSEDGSSGRFRTGELFF. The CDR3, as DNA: TGTGCCAGCAGTGAAGATGGGTCTAGCGGGAGATTTAGAACCGGGGAGCTGTTTTTT.

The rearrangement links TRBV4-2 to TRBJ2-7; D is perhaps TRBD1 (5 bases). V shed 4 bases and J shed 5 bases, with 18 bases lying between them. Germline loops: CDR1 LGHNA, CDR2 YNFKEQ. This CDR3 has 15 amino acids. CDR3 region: CASSPKSQGHHEQYF. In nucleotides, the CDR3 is TGTGCCAGCAGCCCCAAGAGTCAGGGTCATCACGAGCAGTACTTC.

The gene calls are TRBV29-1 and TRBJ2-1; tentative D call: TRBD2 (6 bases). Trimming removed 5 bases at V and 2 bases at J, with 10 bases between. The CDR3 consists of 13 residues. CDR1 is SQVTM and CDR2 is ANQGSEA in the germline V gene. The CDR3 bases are TGCAGCGTTTTGGGGGGAACCTACAATGAGCAGTTCTTC. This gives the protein CSVLGGTYNEQFF.

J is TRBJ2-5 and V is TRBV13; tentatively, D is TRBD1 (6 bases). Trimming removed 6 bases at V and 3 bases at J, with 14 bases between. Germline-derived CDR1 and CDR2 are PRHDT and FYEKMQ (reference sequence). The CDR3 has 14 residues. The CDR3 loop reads CASRDSTGKETQYF. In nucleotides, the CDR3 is TGTGCCAGCAGGGATTCTACAGGGAAAGAGACCCAGTACTTC. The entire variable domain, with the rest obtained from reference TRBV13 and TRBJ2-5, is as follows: AAGVIQSPRHLIKEKRETATLKCYPIPRHDTVYWYQQGPGQDPQFLISFYEKMQSDKGSIPDRFSAQQFSDYHSELNMSSLELGDSALYFCASRDSTGKETQYFGPGTRLLVL.

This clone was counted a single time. In DNA, the CDR3 is TGCGCCAGCAGCTTAACTAGCGGTCTTACCTACGAGCAGTACTTC. Protein sequence: CASSLTSGLTYEQYF. The chain has TRBV5-1 and TRBJ2-7, with TRBD2 identical over 8 bases. V trimming: 2 bases; J trimming: 2 bases; junction bases outside the gene matches: 6. CDR1 SGHRS and CDR2 YFSETQ come from the germline V gene. This CDR3 is 15 amino acids long.

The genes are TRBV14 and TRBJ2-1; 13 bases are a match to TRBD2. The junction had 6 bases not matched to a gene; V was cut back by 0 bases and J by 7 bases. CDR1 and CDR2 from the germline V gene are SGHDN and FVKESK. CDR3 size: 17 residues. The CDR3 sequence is CASSQEGLAGEMNEQFF. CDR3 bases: TGTGCCAGCAGCCAAGAAGGACTAGCGGGGGAGATGAATGAGCAGTTCTTC.